This entry describes one TCR beta chain. Its target is unknown. This CDR3 has 13 residues. Germline V lookup: CDR1 MNHNY, CDR2 SVGAGI (reference sequence). Trimming removed 6 bases from V and 3 bases from J, with 11 bases in between. Libraries were prepared by immunoSEQ multiplex PCR; TCRdb keeps only in-frame clonotypes and omits some of them. Here the sample spans 6,000 to 8,500 clones, 83% being singletons. This specimen comes from a study of immune evolution from preneoplasia to lung adenocarcinoma. Study findings and constraints: Highest clonality occurred in KRAS-mutant, not EGFR-mutant or double wild-type, nodules.

The chain links TRBV6-6 to TRBJ1-2, with D maybe TRBD1 (6 bases). This sequence was found in a person aged 70 to 85 with lung adenocarcinoma. The specimen sequenced was FFPE minimally invasive lung adenocarcinoma tissue. The CDR3 region is CASRGHLDYGYTF. The CDR3, as DNA: TGTGCCAGCAGGGGACATCTCGACTATGGCTACACCTTC.